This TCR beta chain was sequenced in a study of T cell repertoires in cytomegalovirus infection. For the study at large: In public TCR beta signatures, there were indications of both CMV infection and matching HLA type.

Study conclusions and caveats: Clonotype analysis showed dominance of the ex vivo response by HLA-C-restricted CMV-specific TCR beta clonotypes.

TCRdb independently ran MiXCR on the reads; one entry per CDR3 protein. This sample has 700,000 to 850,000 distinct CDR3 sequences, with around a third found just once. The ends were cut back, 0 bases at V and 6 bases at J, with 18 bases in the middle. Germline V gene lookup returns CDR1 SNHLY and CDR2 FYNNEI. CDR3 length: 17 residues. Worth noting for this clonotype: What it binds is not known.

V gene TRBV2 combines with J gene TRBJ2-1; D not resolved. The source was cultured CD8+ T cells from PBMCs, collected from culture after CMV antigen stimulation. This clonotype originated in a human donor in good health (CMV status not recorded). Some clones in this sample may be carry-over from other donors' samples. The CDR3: CASSEALPGLPSNEQFF. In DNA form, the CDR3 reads TGTGCCAGCAGTGAAGCATTACCAGGTCTGCCGTCCAATGAGCAGTTCTTC.